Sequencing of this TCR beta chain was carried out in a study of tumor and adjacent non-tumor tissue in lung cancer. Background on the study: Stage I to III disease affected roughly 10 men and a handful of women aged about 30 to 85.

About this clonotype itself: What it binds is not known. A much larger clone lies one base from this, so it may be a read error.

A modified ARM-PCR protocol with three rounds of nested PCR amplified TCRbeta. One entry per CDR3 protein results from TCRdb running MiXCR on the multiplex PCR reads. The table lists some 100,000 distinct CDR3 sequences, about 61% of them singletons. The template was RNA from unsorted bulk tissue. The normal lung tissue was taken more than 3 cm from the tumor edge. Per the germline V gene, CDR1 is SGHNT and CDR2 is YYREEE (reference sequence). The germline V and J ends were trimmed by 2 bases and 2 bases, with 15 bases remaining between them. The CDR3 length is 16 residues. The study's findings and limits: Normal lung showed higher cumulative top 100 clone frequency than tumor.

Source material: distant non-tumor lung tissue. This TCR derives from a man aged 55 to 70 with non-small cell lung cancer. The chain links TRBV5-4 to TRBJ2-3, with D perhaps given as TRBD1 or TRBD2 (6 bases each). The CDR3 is CASSLRLGGPTDTQYF. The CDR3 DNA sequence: TGTGCCAGCAGCTTACGGCTGGGGGGCCCCACAGATACGCAGTATTTT.